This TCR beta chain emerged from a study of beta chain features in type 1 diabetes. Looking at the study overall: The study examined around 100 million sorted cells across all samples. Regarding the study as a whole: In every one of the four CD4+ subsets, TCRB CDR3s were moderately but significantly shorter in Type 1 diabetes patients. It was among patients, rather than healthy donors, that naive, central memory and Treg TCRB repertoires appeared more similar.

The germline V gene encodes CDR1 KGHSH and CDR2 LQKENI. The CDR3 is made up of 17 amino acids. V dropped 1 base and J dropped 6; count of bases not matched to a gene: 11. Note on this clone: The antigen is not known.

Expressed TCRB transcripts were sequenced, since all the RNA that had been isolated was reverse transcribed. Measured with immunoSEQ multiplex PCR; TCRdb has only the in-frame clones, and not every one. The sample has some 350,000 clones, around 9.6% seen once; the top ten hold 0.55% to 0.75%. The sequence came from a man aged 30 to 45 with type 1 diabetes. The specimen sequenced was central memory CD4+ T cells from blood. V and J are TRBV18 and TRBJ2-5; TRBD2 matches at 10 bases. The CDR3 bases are TGTGCCAGCTCACCACTTAGCTCCCTAGCGGGAGTTCAGACCCAGTACTTC. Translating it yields CASSPLSSLAGVQTQYF.